This T cell receptor (beta chain) was identified during a study of OX40 agonist ivuxolimab in advanced cancers. Study details: The patients received agonistic anti-OX40 (CD134) antibody ivuxolimab. A male proportion of over 75% was recorded, with mean age around 62 years and range roughly 23 to 79.

Germline-derived CDR1 and CDR2 are SEHNR and FQNEAQ (reference sequence). The CDR3 loop spans 14 amino acids. V was pared by 5 bases and J by 4 bases, with 15 bases between. Patients were excluded for autoimmune disease history or systemic immunosuppression. The method was immunoSEQ multiplex PCR; TCRdb's version includes in-frame clones alone and lacks a portion of them. This table holds about 68,000 clones, 75% to 85% found once. This sample comprised CD4+ or CD8+ T cells sorted from blood, obtained in a trial of the OX40 agonist ivuxolimab. The V and J genes are TRBV7-9 and TRBJ2-7; D is possibly TRBD1 (6 bases). This TCR derives from an adult with an advanced solid tumor such as melanoma, head and neck, liver or kidney cancer. CDR3 nucleotide sequence: TGTGCCAGCAGCAAGGACAGAGGGGTATACGAGCAGTACTTC. Encoded protein: CASSKDRGVYEQYF.